These 12 T cell receptor beta chains were sequenced from one sample in a study of identical twins. TCRdb re-analysed the 5' RACE reads in MiXCR, keeping a single row per CDR3 protein. Here the sample spans a few hundred thousand distinct CDR3 sequences, more than 9% being singletons. These records were also assigned to another study, of yellow fever vaccine responses in identical twins.

The sample consisted of PBMCs. Source of these receptors: a woman between 18 and 30 years old in good health.

This clonotype was detected many times. Relative to the germline gene, one junction end is altered; a read error may explain this. V and J are TRBV20-1 and TRBJ1-1; weak D call: TRBD1 (5 bases). Germline lookup yields CDR1 DFQATT and CDR2 SNEGSKA (reference sequence). The CDR3 runs to 15 residues. In DNA form, the CDR3 reads TGCAGTGCGAGAGGTTCCGAGACAGAGAACACTGAAGCTTTCTTT. Translating gives CSARGSETENTEAFF.

This chain joins TRBV28 and TRBJ2-7, with 9 bases aligning to TRBD1. Looked up from germline, CDR1 is MDHEN and CDR2 is SYDVKM. This CDR3 contains 16 residues. Trimming cost V 4 bases and J 1 base; bases outside gene matches: 8. The CDR3 DNA is TGTGCCAGCAGTTCCTCCGGGACAGGGTTTTCCTACGAGCAGTACTTC. Encoded protein: CASSSSGTGFSYEQYF.

This clonotype was detected ten times or more. This chain uses TRBV5-1 with TRBJ2-1; 15 nucleotides line up with TRBD2. Trimming cost V 4 bases and J 5 bases; bases outside gene matches: 10. Germline V gene sequence: CDR1 SGHRS, CDR2 YFSETQ. This CDR3 is built from 18 residues. The CDR3: CASSHRTSGGAVNNEQFF. The CDR3 bases are TGCGCCAGCAGCCACCGGACTAGCGGGGGGGCGGTCAACAATGAGCAGTTCTTC.

This clonotype was seen repeatedly, ten times or more. The CDR3 coding sequence is TGCGCCAGCAGCCAAACACCTAGCGGCAACCGACGAGAAGAGCAGTACTTC. Translated, it gives CASSQTPSGNRREEQYF. This chain links TRBV4-1 with TRBJ2-7; 7 bases align to TRBD2. The CDR3 totals 17 residues. Germline CDR1 is MGHRA and CDR2 is YSYEKL. The V gene end was trimmed by 2 bases and the J gene end by 7 bases; junction bases not matched to a gene: 17.

In its sample, this clonotype was seen a few times. J is TRBJ1-5 and V is TRBV7-2; TRBD1 aligns across 9 bases. From germline, CDR1 is SGHTA and CDR2 FQGNSA. Trimming at V came to 5 bases and at J to 5 bases, leaving 7 bases not matched to a gene. The CDR3 consists of 15 residues. As DNA, the CDR3 is TGTGCCAGCAGCCCCGGGACAGGGAGGGATCAGCCCCAGCATTTT. Its protein is CASSPGTGRDQPQHF.

The CDR3 protein is CASSWRDRKETQYF. The DNA of the CDR3 is TGTGCCAGCAGCTGGAGGGACAGAAAAGAGACCCAGTACTTC. The genes are TRBV11-2 and TRBJ2-5, with D possibly TRBD1 on 7 matching bases. The CDR3 has 14 amino acids. Germline assignment: CDR1 SGHAT and CDR2 FQNNGV. Trimming cost V 4 bases and J 3 bases, with 12 bases left between them.

This clonotype has ten or more counts. One end of the junction varies from germline; a read error may be responsible. The chain combines TRBV12-3 or TRBV12-4 with TRBJ2-2; the D gene could be TRBD1 or TRBD2 (5 bases each). The CDR3 contains 16 residues. The CDR3 sequence: CASSFLRGSNTGELFF. The CDR3 DNA is TGTGCCAGCAGTTTTTTGAGGGGATCGAACACTGGGGAGCTGTTTTTT.

The chain links TRBV24-1 to TRBJ2-2; TRBD1 agrees at 9 bases. Trimming at V came to 3 bases and at J to 4 bases, leaving 5 bases not matched to a gene. The CDR3 sequence is 16 residues long. CDR1 and CDR2 from the germline V gene are KGHDR and SFDVKD. The CDR3 here is CATSDLRDRVTGELFF. CDR3 sequence (DNA): TGTGCCACCAGTGATCTTCGGGACAGGGTCACCGGGGAGCTGTTTTTT.

This clonotype was seen at least ten times. V is TRBV12-3 or TRBV12-4 and J is TRBJ1-4; TRBD1 matches at 10 bases. The CDR3 covers 15 residues. The ends lost 6 bases at V and 7 bases at J; junction bases unmatched: 8. The DNA for the CDR3 is TGTGCCAGCAGCCGACAGGGGGCCGGGAGTGAAAAACTGTTTTTT. Its protein product is CASSRQGAGSEKLFF.

The chain has TRBV7-9 and TRBJ1-3; a weak D match, TRBD1 (5 bases). CDR1 SEHNR and CDR2 FQNEAQ come from the germline V gene (reference sequence). Trimming took 8 bases from V and 2 from J, leaving 13 bases between them. CDR3 length: 14 residues. The CDR3 DNA reads TGTGCCAGCGATAGGGGCATCGCTGGAAACACCATATATTTT. Translating it yields CASDRGIAGNTIYF.

This clonotype was detected many times. This chain links TRBV9 with TRBJ1-1; no definite D call. The germline V gene encodes CDR1 SGDLS and CDR2 YYNGEE. Between the trimmed V and J ends, which lost 0 bases and 2 bases, there was a span of 8 bases. This CDR3 comprises 14 residues. This CDR3 is CASSVGPDNTEAFF. In nucleotides, the CDR3 is TGTGCCAGCAGCGTAGGTCCAGATAACACTGAAGCTTTCTTT.

This clonotype was seen more than once but under ten times. The chain carries TRBV30 and TRBJ2-7; no reliable D call. Germline V lookup: CDR1 GTSNPN, CDR2 SVGIG (reference sequence). The CDR3 length is 13 residues. Trimming removed 0 bases at V and 6 bases at J, with 12 bases between. The CDR3 coding sequence is TGTGCCTGGAGTGTACAAGGGTTTGGCGAGCAGTACTTC. It specifies CAWSVQGFGEQYF.